Detailed here is one T cell receptor (beta chain). This entry is derived from a study of blood T cell repertoires in COVID-19. Per the original data handling: How many nucleated cells were present was estimated from reference gene primer amplification. Sequencing was performed with immunoSEQ multiplex PCR; in TCRdb, only in-frame clones are kept and a portion is missing. V and J calls and clone size are those listed in that table; D and trimming were worked out from the DNA. The sample lists roughly 110,000 clones, 70% to 90% occurring once. Germline V CDR1 and CDR2: KGHSH, LQKENI. V was cut by 1 base and J by 4 bases, with 10 bases left in between. This CDR3 contains 14 residues.

The chain joins TRBV18 to TRBJ1-1; the D is unclear. The sequenced sample consisted of peripheral blood. The sequence was collected from a man aged 45 to 65 with active or convalescent COVID-19. As DNA, the CDR3 is TGTGCCAGCTCACCACAACCGAGGAGCACTGAAGCTTTCTTT. Translation: CASSPQPRSTEAFF.